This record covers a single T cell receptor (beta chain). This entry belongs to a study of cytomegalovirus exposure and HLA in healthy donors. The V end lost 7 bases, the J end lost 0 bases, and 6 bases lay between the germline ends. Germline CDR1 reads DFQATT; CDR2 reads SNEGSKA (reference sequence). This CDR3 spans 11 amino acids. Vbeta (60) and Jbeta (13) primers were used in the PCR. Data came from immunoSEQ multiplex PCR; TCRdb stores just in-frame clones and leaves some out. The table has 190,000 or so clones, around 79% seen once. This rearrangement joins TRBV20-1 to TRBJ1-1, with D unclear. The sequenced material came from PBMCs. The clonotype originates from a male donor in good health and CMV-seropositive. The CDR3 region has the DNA TGCAGTGGAGGTATGAACACTGAAGCTTTCTTT. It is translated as CSGGMNTEAFF.